Listed here is a single TCR beta chain. The antigen is not known. The CDR3 contains 12 residues. The V gene's germline CDR1 is SGHDT and CDR2 YYEEEE. Primers: 60 Vbeta forward and 13 Jbeta reverse. Assay used: immunoSEQ multiplex PCR; TCRdb lists only in-frame clones, some missing. The data show around 50,000 clones, roughly 76% seen once. The entry originates in a study of cytomegalovirus exposure and HLA in healthy donors. General study findings and limits: Per published accounts, TCR beta sequences correctly predicted the HLA-A and HLA-B alleles of most subjects.

Sequences were obtained from PBMCs. The sequence derives from a man aged 25 to 45 in good health and CMV-seronegative. The chain employs TRBV5-6 and TRBJ2-5; D unresolved. TRBJ2-7 matches the DNA end more closely, so the J call is doubtful. The CDR3 protein is CASSSSAHEQYF. The CDR3 region has the DNA TGTGCCAGCAGCTCGAGCGCCCACGAGCAGTACTTC.